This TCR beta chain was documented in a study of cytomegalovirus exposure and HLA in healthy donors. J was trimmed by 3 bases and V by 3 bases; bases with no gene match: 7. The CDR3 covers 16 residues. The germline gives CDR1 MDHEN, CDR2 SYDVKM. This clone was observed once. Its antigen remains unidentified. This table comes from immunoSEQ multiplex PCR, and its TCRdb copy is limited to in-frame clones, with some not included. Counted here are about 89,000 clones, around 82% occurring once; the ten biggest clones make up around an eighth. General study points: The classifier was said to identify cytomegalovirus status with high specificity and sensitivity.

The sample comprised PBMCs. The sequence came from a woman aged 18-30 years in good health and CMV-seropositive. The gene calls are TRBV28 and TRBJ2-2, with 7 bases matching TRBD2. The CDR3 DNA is TGTGCCAGCAGTTTCCTGTATAGCGGGCACACCGGGGAGCTGTTTTTT. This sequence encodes CASSFLYSGHTGELFF.